Listed below are T cell receptor beta chains from one sample, sequenced in a study of regulatory T cells in long-lasting Graves disease. TCRdb used MiXCR to reprocess the multiplex PCR reads, holding one entry per CDR3 protein. The top ten hold approximately 7.8% of the sample, which has about 430,000 distinct CDR3 sequences, around 16% seen once. These data were also filed under a second study, of T cells in Graves' hyperthyroidism and ophthalmopathy.

The sequencing here drew on peripheral blood mononuclear cells (PBMCs), taken at new diagnosis, from a patient treated with antithyroid drugs. All receptors derive from a woman between 40 and 55 years old with Graves disease. CDR3s include the opening cysteine and the closing phenylalanine or tryptophan. The D gene is left open where the match is weak. Rows give clone size only sometimes, using once, few, many, or a class for an expanded clone.

cdr3_nt cdr3_aa v_call clone_size j_call d_call
TGTGCCAGCAACCCAGCCTCCCCATATGGCTACACCTTC CASNPASPYGYTF TRBV6-1 few TRBJ1-2 -
TGTGCCACCAGTACCCCGCTCGGTGTTGATACGCAGTATTTT CATSTPLGVDTQYF TRBV24-1 - TRBJ2-3 -
TGTGCCAGCAGGGAAAGGGACAGGGGCGATGAAGCTTTCTTT CASRERDRGDEAFF TRBV2 - TRBJ1-1 TRBD1
TGTGCCAGTAGAATCAGCAGGGGGCCCCGCACCGGGGAGCTGTTTTTT CASRISRGPRTGELFF TRBV19 - TRBJ2-2 TRBD1
TGTGCCAGCAGTCCTTTACAGGGGGCCTTTCCCAACTATGGCTACACCTTC CASSPLQGAFPNYGYTF TRBV28 few TRBJ1-2 TRBD1
TGTGCCAGCTCACCACCGTCAGGACAGGGGAGCACAGATACGCAGTATTTT CASSPPSGQGSTDTQYF TRBV18 many TRBJ2-3 TRBD1
TGTGCCAGCAGCGCCGGAGGGCAGCTCAATGAGCAGTTCTTC CASSAGGQLNEQFF TRBV6-1 - TRBJ2-1 -
TGTGCCAGCAGCCCCGGGACAGTTCTTACCTACGAGCAGTACTTC CASSPGTVLTYEQYF TRBV7-6 many TRBJ2-7 TRBD1
TGTGCCAGCAGCATTCCGGGACAGGGGGCCCGGGGTGAGCAGTTCTTC CASSIPGQGARGEQFF TRBV5-4 few TRBJ2-1 TRBD1
TGTGCCAGTAGTATGAGGACAACAAACAATGAGCAGTTCTTC CASSMRTTNNEQFF TRBV19 - TRBJ2-1 -
TGTGCCAGCAGTTACCACAGGGATGAGCAGTTCTTC CASSYHRDEQFF TRBV6-2/TRBV6-3 few TRBJ2-1 -
TGTGCCAGCAGTTCTCAGGGGAGGGACATTCAGTACTTC CASSSQGRDIQYF TRBV28 many TRBJ2-4 -
TGTGCCAGCAGCTTACCCGGGACAGGGGTCAATGAGCAGTTCTTC CASSLPGTGVNEQFF TRBV7-2 many TRBJ2-1 TRBD1
TGTGCCAGCAGCCAATACAAGGACTACGAGCAGTACTTC CASSQYKDYEQYF TRBV14 many TRBJ2-7 -
TGTGCCAGCAGTTACTCGGGGGACAGCTCCTACAATGAGCAGTTCTTC CASSYSGDSSYNEQFF TRBV6-2/TRBV6-3 few TRBJ2-1 TRBD1
TGTGCCAGCAGTTACTCGCTGGGCGGTAATGAGCAGTTCTTC CASSYSLGGNEQFF TRBV6-5 many TRBJ2-1 -
TGTGCCAGCTCGGAAGCAGATACGCAGTATTTT CASSEADTQYF TRBV18 - TRBJ2-3 -
TGTGCCAGCAGGAGGCGGGACGGGAGCTCCTACAATGAGCAGTTCTTC CASRRRDGSSYNEQFF TRBV3-1 - TRBJ2-1 -
TGTGCCAGCGGACCTCCTCGGGGGTCGGGGAACACTGAAGCTTTCTTT CASGPPRGSGNTEAFF TRBV28 - TRBJ1-1 -
TGTGCCAGCAGGGGCCAAGTAACGACAAGGGAGGCAGAGACCCAGTACTTC CASRGQVTTREAETQYF TRBV2 - TRBJ2-5 -
TGTGCCAGCAGCACCCAGGGAGCCGAGCAGTACTTC CASSTQGAEQYF TRBV7-2 many TRBJ2-7 -
TGTGCCAGCAGCCGTAGCGGGAGGGCAGGCGGGGAGCTGTTTTTT CASSRSGRAGGELFF TRBV9 few TRBJ2-2 TRBD2
TGTGCCACCAGTCCCCAACTAGCGGGCCACAATGAGCAGTTCTTC CATSPQLAGHNEQFF TRBV24-1 - TRBJ2-1 TRBD2
TGTGCCAGCAGTCAGGACAGGGACGTTTATAATTCACCCCTCCACTTT CASSQDRDVYNSPLHF TRBV2 many TRBJ1-6 TRBD1
TGTGCCAGCAGCATACCACAGGGGGGTTTGAACACCGGGGAGCTGTTTTTT CASSIPQGGLNTGELFF TRBV7-9 - TRBJ2-2 TRBD1
TGTGCCAGCAGTTTACGAGGGACCGCAACTAATGAAAAACTGTTTTTT CASSLRGTATNEKLFF TRBV28 many TRBJ1-4 -
TGTGCCAGCTCACCAAGACAGGATAGCAATCAGCCCCAGCATTTT CASSPRQDSNQPQHF TRBV18 few TRBJ1-5 -
TGTGCCAGCACACAATACAGGGGCTCCTACGAGCAGTACTTC CASTQYRGSYEQYF TRBV2 many TRBJ2-7 TRBD1
TGTGCCAGCAGCTCAACCATGACAGGCAGTACCTACGAGCAGTACTTC CASSSTMTGSTYEQYF TRBV7-8 many TRBJ2-7 -
TGTGCCAGCGGATGGAACGGGCGAGAGCAGTACTTC CASGWNGREQYF TRBV2 many TRBJ2-7 -
TGTGCCAGCGAGATGGGACAGGGGCATAAGGGCTACACCTTC CASEMGQGHKGYTF TRBV2 - TRBJ1-2 TRBD1
TGTGCCAGCAGCCTAGACGGACAGGGGATCCCAGATACGCAGTATTTT CASSLDGQGIPDTQYF TRBV13 many TRBJ2-3 TRBD1
TGCGCCAGCAGCCAAGGTGGGACTGTATACAATGAGCAGTTCTTC CASSQGGTVYNEQFF TRBV4-3 - TRBJ2-1 -
TGTGCCAGCTCACCCGGATATATCCGGAACACTGAAGCTTTCTTT CASSPGYIRNTEAFF TRBV18 few TRBJ1-1 -
TGTGCCAGCAGCTTATGGGCCCGGGGGGGGGAGACCCAGTACTTC CASSLWARGGETQYF TRBV7-9 few TRBJ2-5 TRBD2
TGTGCCAGCAGTTTGCATGCGGGAGGACTCAAAAACATTCAGTACTTC CASSLHAGGLKNIQYF TRBV28 many TRBJ2-4 TRBD2
TGCAGCGTACCTGGGGGCACCGGGGAGCTGTTTTTT CSVPGGTGELFF TRBV29-1 - TRBJ2-2 -
TGTGCCAGCAGTTACGGGGGAGCGGGCAATGAGCAGTTCTTC CASSYGGAGNEQFF TRBV6-2/TRBV6-3 - TRBJ2-1 -
TGTGCCAGCAGGAGGCAGGACTATGGCTACACCTTC CASRRQDYGYTF TRBV6-1 many TRBJ1-2 -
TGTGCCAGCAGTGAAGGGGCACAAGGCACAGATACGCAGTATTTT CASSEGAQGTDTQYF TRBV2 many TRBJ2-3 -
TGTGCCAGCAGTTTGGGGACTAGCGGGCTCTCGGAGACCCAGTACTTC CASSLGTSGLSETQYF TRBV12-3/TRBV12-4 many TRBJ2-5 TRBD2
TGTGCCAGCAGTTTCTGGACTAGCGGGAGGGCCGGGGAGACCCAGTACTTC CASSFWTSGRAGETQYF TRBV28 many TRBJ2-5 TRBD2
TGTGCTAGTGGGTGGGACAGGGGGTGGGAGACCCAGTACTTC CASGWDRGWETQYF TRBV12-5 many TRBJ2-5 TRBD1
TGTGCCAGCAGTTCTCTAGCGGGAGGGGGTTCGGATGAGCAGTTCTTC CASSSLAGGGSDEQFF TRBV12-3/TRBV12-4 many TRBJ2-1 TRBD2
TGTGCCAGCAGCGTAGGGGGTACTCGGGGAAACACCATATATTTT CASSVGGTRGNTIYF TRBV9 - TRBJ1-3 -
TGTGCCAGCAGTCCCGGGACAGGGGGAAATCAGCCCCAGCATTTT CASSPGTGGNQPQHF TRBV28 many TRBJ1-5 TRBD1
TGTGCCAGCAGCGGGGGACTAGCGGGACCACCTGGGGCCAAAAACATTCAGTACTTC CASSGGLAGPPGAKNIQYF TRBV5-4 few TRBJ2-4 TRBD2
TGTGCCAGCAGCCCCCCTGGACATACTGGAAACACCATATATTTT CASSPPGHTGNTIYF TRBV12-3/TRBV12-4 many TRBJ1-3 -
TGTGCCAGCGGACTAGCGTCGAACCAAGAGACCCAGTACTTC CASGLASNQETQYF TRBV12-3/TRBV12-4 many TRBJ2-5 TRBD2
TGTGCCAGCAGTCGGGACAGCCTGGGGTACACCTTC CASSRDSLGYTF TRBV6-1 few TRBJ1-2 TRBD1
TGTGCCAGCAGTCCCGGGGGTAGGGGCACTGAAGCTTTCTTT CASSPGGRGTEAFF TRBV28 many TRBJ1-1 -
TGTGCCAGCACGGGGGCTTTAACGGGGCGCTCCTACAATGAGCAGTTCTTC CASTGALTGRSYNEQFF TRBV28 few TRBJ2-1 -
TGTGCCAGCAGTCACCACCGGGACTCTGAGCAGTACTTC CASSHHRDSEQYF TRBV27 many TRBJ2-7 -